Shown below are 32 T cell receptor beta chains from a single sample sequenced in a study of PD-1 blockade in classical Hodgkin lymphoma. Regarding time point: cycle 4 day 1 (C4D1), after about 6 weeks of nivolumab. Autologous stem cell transplantation was followed by relapse in every patient, and brentuximab vedotin exposure varied. Sequencing used immunoSEQ multiplex PCR; TCRdb keeps in-frame clones, though not all of them. The sample lists 64,000 or so clones, more than 90% occurring once. The sequencing used peripheral blood mononuclear cells (PBMCs), collected before the fourth cycle of nivolumab. Receptors originate from a human donor with classical Hodgkin lymphoma.

The chain joins TRBV2 to TRBJ2-1; no reliable D call. The CDR3 covers 11 residues. Trimming removed 4 bases at V and 7 bases at J, with 5 bases between. Germline loops: CDR1 SNHLY, CDR2 FYNNEI. CDR3 region: CASSGWNEQFF. CDR3 DNA sequence: TGTGCCAGCAGTGGTTGGAATGAGCAGTTCTTC.

The V and J genes are TRBV11-2 and TRBJ1-1; D is perhaps TRBD1 (6 bases). The CDR3 totals 13 residues. The germline V gene encodes CDR1 SGHAT and CDR2 FQNNGV. Trimming took 8 bases from V and 7 from J, leaving 17 bases between them. CDR3 in amino acids: CASHVQGAGEAFF. CDR3 DNA sequence: TGTGCCAGCCATGTACAGGGCGCGGGTGAAGCTTTCTTT.

The V and J genes are TRBV6-5 and TRBJ2-7, with no clear D. The ends were cut back, 2 bases at V and 0 bases at J, with 14 bases in the middle. The length of the CDR3 is 16 residues. Germline values: CDR1 MNHEY, CDR2 SVGAGI. CDR3 nucleotides: TGTGCCAGCAGTTACCGAGGCCCAGTAGGCTCCTACGAGCAGTACTTC. Amino acid sequence: CASSYRGPVGSYEQYF.

This chain joins TRBV25-1 and TRBJ1-2; 8 bases fit TRBD1. V shed 2 bases, J shed 8 bases, and the junction held 10 bases outside the gene matches. CDR3 length: 15 amino acids. The germline V gene encodes CDR1 MGHDK and CDR2 SYGVNS. CDR3 loop: CASSEGQGARRGYTF. In DNA, the CDR3 is TGTGCCAGCAGTGAAGGGCAGGGGGCGCGTAGAGGCTACACCTTC.

The chain recombines TRBV29-1 with TRBJ2-7, with D maybe TRBD2 (6 bases). The CDR3 is 13 amino acids. The V gene's germline CDR1 is SQVTM and CDR2 ANQGSEA. Trimming removed 4 bases at V and 1 base at J, with 11 bases between. Here the CDR3 DNA reads TGCAGCGTTGGTGGCGGGGTATCCTACGAGCAGTACTTC. Translating gives CSVGGGVSYEQYF.

This chain links TRBV10-3 with TRBJ2-1, with 10 bases identical to TRBD2. Losses at the gene ends were 0 bases for V and 0 bases for J; bases not matched to a gene: 11. Germline V gene data show CDR1 as ENHRY and CDR2 as SYGVKD. The CDR3 totals 20 residues. CDR3: CAISESTGLLAGVSYNEQFF. CDR3 DNA sequence: TGTGCCATCAGTGAGTCGACGGGGCTTCTAGCGGGAGTCTCCTACAATGAGCAGTTCTTC.

The chain carries TRBV18 and TRBJ2-3, with D maybe TRBD2 (5 bases). The ends were cut back, 6 bases at V and 3 bases at J, with 13 bases in the middle. The CDR3 contains 14 residues. CDR1 is KGHSH, CDR2 LQKENI, per germline. As DNA, the CDR3 is TGTGCCAGCTCCCTCACTAGTTGGACAGATACGCAGTATTTT. Translating it yields CASSLTSWTDTQYF.

The genes are TRBV18 and TRBJ1-6; D is perhaps TRBD1 (5 bases). CDR1 and CDR2 (germline): KGHSH, LQKENI. The V end lost 2 bases, the J end lost 8 bases, and 16 bases lay between the germline ends. The CDR3 is made up of 16 amino acids. The CDR3 region has the DNA TGTGCCAGCTCACCAGGGGGTCGATTGTTAGATTCACCCCTCCACTTT. It codes for CASSPGGRLLDSPLHF.

The chain combines TRBV18 with TRBJ2-1; D gene ambiguous. V shed 6 bases and J shed 7 bases, with 10 bases lying between them. The CDR3 loop spans 12 amino acids. Germline CDR1 and CDR2: KGHSH and LQKENI. The CDR3 loop reads CASSIRVNEQFF. Here the CDR3 DNA reads TGTGCCAGCTCCATCCGTGTTAATGAGCAGTTCTTC.

This clone appeared once. This chain uses TRBV28 with TRBJ2-7; maybe TRBD1 (6 bases). This CDR3 contains 15 residues. V was pared by 5 bases and J by 0 bases, with 14 bases between. The germline V gene has CDR1 MDHEN and CDR2 SYDVKM. The CDR3: CASSIPGGFSYEQYF. CDR3 sequence (DNA): TGTGCCAGCAGTATTCCTGGGGGCTTCTCCTACGAGCAGTACTTC.

This rearrangement joins TRBV10-2 to TRBJ1-3; 10 nucleotides align to TRBD1. The CDR3 totals 20 residues. V shed 6 bases and J 1 base; nucleotides not matched to a gene: 18. Germline V gene data show CDR1 as WSHSY and CDR2 as SAAADI. For the CDR3, the DNA is TGCGCCAGCAGACCCGGGACAGGGGTGCCCACCTTGAGTTCTGGAAACACCATATATTTT. As protein: CASRPGTGVPTLSSGNTIYF.

V usage is TRBV5-5 and J usage is TRBJ2-2; D is unresolved. Germline loops: CDR1 SGHKS, CDR2 YYEKEE (reference sequence). CDR3 size: 17 residues. V was shortened by 1 base and J by 5 bases, with 18 bases between the two germline ends. DNA for the CDR3: TGTGCCAGCAGCTTGATTTCGTCGGGCTCCACTACCGGGGAGCTGTTTTTT. It codes for CASSLISSGSTTGELFF.

The chain recombines TRBV11-2 with TRBJ2-1; TRBD2 aligns across 11 bases. From germline, CDR1 is SGHAT and CDR2 FQNNGV. This CDR3 is 16 amino acids long. Trimming removed 5 bases from V and 0 bases from J; junction bases left unmatched: 3. The CDR3: CASSTTSGSSYNEQFF. The CDR3 region has the DNA TGTGCCAGCAGCACCACTAGCGGGAGCTCCTACAATGAGCAGTTCTTC.

The chain links TRBV6-1 to TRBJ1-2, with D uncertain. Germline assignment: CDR1 MNHNS and CDR2 SASEGT. V gave up 6 bases and J gave up 7 bases, with 6 bases separating them. The CDR3 is made up of 10 amino acids. This CDR3 reads CASRLGGYTF. In DNA form, the CDR3 reads TGTGCCAGCAGGCTCGGTGGCTACACCTTC.

The chain has TRBV20-1 and TRBJ2-7; a weak D match, TRBD2 (7 bases). This CDR3 is built from 11 residues. V was shortened by 3 bases and J by 13 bases, with 16 bases between the two germline ends. Germline-derived CDR1 and CDR2 are DFQATT and SNEGSKA (reference sequence). CDR3 nucleotide sequence: TGCAGTGCTAGTTTGTCGCGGGGGCACTACTTC. It codes for CSASLSRGHYF.

This clone was picked up one time. J is TRBJ1-5 and V is TRBV4-2; a weak D match, TRBD1 (5 bases). Germline CDR1 is LGHNA and CDR2 is YNFKEQ. The V end was cut by 0 bases, the J end by 2 bases, with 8 bases between. There are 15 residues in the CDR3. CDR3 sequence: CASSQDQGGNQPQHF. CDR3 DNA: TGTGCCAGCAGCCAAGACCAGGGAGGCAATCAGCCCCAGCATTTT.

The chain is built from TRBV25-1 and TRBJ1-3; no clear D. Germline assignment: CDR1 MGHDK and CDR2 SYGVNS. V lost 5 bases, J lost 0 bases, and 11 bases lay in between. This CDR3 spans 15 amino acids. The CDR3 DNA reads as TGTGCCAGCAGTCGCCCAGGCAGCTCTGGAAACACCATATATTTT. Translating gives CASSRPGSSGNTIYF.

The chain couples TRBV6-5 to TRBJ2-5, with D maybe TRBD2 (6 bases). Trimming left V 6 bases short and J 5 bases short, with 19 bases between. The germline V gene has CDR1 MNHEY and CDR2 SVGAGI. This CDR3 contains 15 residues. CDR3 coding DNA: TGTGCCAGCAGCCCCCTTGGGGGGAGTCGGGAGACCCAGTACTTC. It specifies CASSPLGGSRETQYF.

V gene TRBV28 combines with J gene TRBJ1-5, with unresolved D. Trimming removed 7 bases at V and 7 bases at J, with 14 bases between. The CDR3 has 13 residues. Germline V gene data show CDR1 as MDHEN and CDR2 as SYDVKM. The CDR3 coding sequence is TGTGCCAGCATGGTAGGGAGGAGGCAGCCCCAGCATTTT. Residues: CASMVGRRQPQHF. Filled out from reference TRBV28 and TRBJ1-5, the complete variable domain reads DVKVTQSSRYLVKRTGEKVFLECVQDMDHENMFWYRQDPGLGLRLIYFSYDVKMKEKGDIPEGYSVSREKKERFSLILESASTNQTSMYLCASMVGRRQPQHFGDGTRLSIL.

This clone came up once. This sequence joins TRBV4-1 and TRBJ1-1; perhaps TRBD1 as D (6 bases). The CDR3 consists of 15 residues. Germline V CDR1 and CDR2: MGHRA, YSYEKL. With 2 bases removed from V and 0 bases from J, the gap between germline ends came to 10 bases. In nucleotides, the CDR3 is TGCGCCAGCAGCCAACGGGACAAAATGAACACTGAAGCTTTCTTT. Translating it yields CASSQRDKMNTEAFF.

The chain's CDR3 is CASSQIWESDQYF. The CDR3, as DNA: TGCGCCAGCAGCCAAATCTGGGAGAGTGACCAGTACTTC. The J gene is TRBJ2-5, the V gene TRBV4-1, with D perhaps matching TRBD2 (5 bases). This CDR3 region has 13 residues. Germline-derived CDR1 and CDR2 are MGHRA and YSYEKL. Trimming pared 2 bases from V and 10 bases from J, leaving 14 bases between.

A word on this clone: Relative to the germline gene, one junction end is altered; a read error may explain this. V usage is TRBV6-5 and J usage is TRBJ2-5; D may be TRBD1 (7 bases). CDR3 size: 11 residues. Germline assignment: CDR1 MNHEY and CDR2 SVGAGI. CDR3 sequence: CASRSRGTGDF. CDR3 DNA: TGTGCCAGCAGGAGCAGGGGGACGGGGGACTTC.

The chain links TRBV7-6 to TRBJ2-7; TRBD2 matches 14 bases. The CDR3 loop spans 18 amino acids. CDR1 is SGHVS and CDR2 is FNYEAQ in the germline V gene. Trimming removed 2 bases from V and 5 bases from J; junction bases left unmatched: 11. DNA of the CDR3: TGTGCCAGCAGCTTAACCGGACTAGCGGGGGGCCCTCGGCACGAGCAGTACTTC. Its translation is CASSLTGLAGGPRHEQYF.

CDR3: CASSLGRDREQFF. The CDR3 DNA reads TGTGCCAGCAGCTTAGGAAGGGACAGGGAGCAGTTCTTC. J is TRBJ2-1 and V is TRBV7-2, with 8 positions matching TRBD1. The CDR3 extends over 13 amino acids. The trim removed 1 base at V and 10 bases at J, leaving 3 bases unmatched. Germline CDR1 SGHTA, CDR2 FQGNSA. Full variable domain (rest looked up from reference TRBV7-2 and TRBJ2-1): GAGVSQSPSNKVTEKGKDVELRCDPISGHTALYWYRQSLGQGLEFLIYFQGNSAPDKSGLPSDRFSAERTGGSVSTLTIQRTQQEDSAVYLCASSLGRDREQFFGPGTRLTVL.

The chain carries TRBV27 and TRBJ2-7, with D uncertain. Germline V gives CDR1 MNHEY, CDR2 SMNVEV (reference sequence). The length of the CDR3 is 13 residues. V was shortened by 0 bases and J by 4 bases, with 7 bases between the two germline ends. CDR3 residues: CASSLSLPYEQYF. Written as DNA, the CDR3 is TGTGCCAGCAGTTTATCGTTACCATACGAGCAGTACTTC.

CDR3 bases: TGTGCCAGCAGCTACGGACAGGGGGCTAACTATGGCTACACCTTC. Amino acids: CASSYGQGANYGYTF. The genes are TRBV7-9 and TRBJ1-2; 10 nucleotides match TRBD1. The CDR3 is 15 amino acids. Germline CDR1 is SEHNR and CDR2 is FQNEAQ (reference sequence). The V and J ends lost 4 bases and 0 bases, in that order; junction bases with no gene match: 2. Looking up the rest from reference TRBV7-9 and TRBJ1-2 gives the full variable domain: DTGVSQNPRHKITKRGQNVTFRCDPISEHNRLYWYRQTLGQGPEFLTYFQNEAQLEKSRLLSDRFSAERPKGSFSTLEIQRTEQGDSAMYLCASSYGQGANYGYTFGSGTRLTVV.

The J gene is TRBJ2-1, the V gene TRBV28; D gene uncertain. Germline CDR1 reads MDHEN; CDR2 reads SYDVKM. The length of the CDR3 is 14 residues. Trimming removed 3 bases from V and 4 bases from J, with 10 bases in between. The CDR3 bases are TGTGCCAGCAGTTTCAGGCTCGGATACAATGAGCAGTTCTTC. As protein: CASSFRLGYNEQFF.

The chain recombines TRBV29-1 with TRBJ2-3, with TRBD1 matching 10 bases. Per germline, CDR1 SQVTM and CDR2 ANQGSEA. The V segment lost 7 bases and the J segment 0 bases; nucleotides outside the gene matches: 4. This CDR3 spans 14 amino acids. This chain's CDR3 is CSAVGQGSTDTQYF. Written as DNA, the CDR3 is TGCAGCGCCGTGGGACAGGGGAGCACAGATACGCAGTATTTT.

The CDR3 loop reads CASSLEGRGGSQETQYF. The CDR3 DNA reads TGCGCCAGCAGCTTGGAGGGCAGGGGAGGATCCCAAGAGACCCAGTACTTC. This chain joins TRBV5-1 and TRBJ2-5, with D possibly called TRBD1 or TRBD2 (6 bases each). CDR3 length: 17 residues. V lost 0 bases and J 1 base, leaving 16 bases between the germline ends. Germline lookup yields CDR1 SGHRS and CDR2 YFSETQ.

The CDR3 DNA is TGTGCCAGCAGTTGGACAGGGGAGTCCTACGAGCAGTACTTC. This translates into CASSWTGESYEQYF. The chain links TRBV6-1 to TRBJ2-7, with 9 nucleotides matching TRBD1. The CDR3 totals 14 residues. With 5 bases clipped from V and 1 base from J, the junction kept 3 bases outside the gene matches. Germline loops: CDR1 MNHNS, CDR2 SASEGT.

V gene TRBV29-1 combines with J gene TRBJ2-1; possible D gene TRBD2, 5 bases. Germline assignment: CDR1 SQVTM and CDR2 ANQGSEA. The CDR3 sequence is 11 residues long. V lost 4 bases and J 8 bases, leaving 9 bases between the germline ends. CDR3 protein: CSVASGDEQFF. CDR3 nucleotide sequence: TGCAGCGTTGCGTCCGGGGATGAGCAGTTCTTC.

This clone is medium-sized within its sample. This chain connects TRBV10-2 to TRBJ1-1, with TRBD1 identical over 7 bases. J was trimmed by 3 bases and V by 3 bases; bases with no gene match: 16. From germline, CDR1 is WSHSY and CDR2 SAAADI. The length of the CDR3 is 18 residues. CDR3 DNA sequence: TGCGCCAGCAGTGACCAAGGGGGCTCATATGGCCACGACACTGAAGCTTTCTTT. Translation gives CASSDQGGSYGHDTEAFF.